The T cell receptor beta chain described here comes from a study of cytomegalovirus exposure and HLA in healthy donors. Study overall: Counted in an early data release were tens of millions of unique TCRs from HLA-typed donors.

PCR was performed using 60 Vbeta and 13 Jbeta primers. Using immunoSEQ multiplex PCR, the repertoire was profiled, and TCRdb retains in-frame clones only, with some absent. The sample yields about 190,000 clones, approximately 84% seen once. Unrecorded immune exposures were likely, despite nominal health at sampling. With respect to this clone: The antigen is undetermined.

Whole-study results and caveats: What was likely a sequencing artifact was a cluster of highly shared sequence variants. Later examination showed HLA-associated TCR beta chains had greater clonal expansion than equally common others.

Germline values: CDR1 SEHNR, CDR2 FQNEAQ (reference sequence). After removal of 4 bases from V and 2 bases from J, the junction contained 6 bases not matched to a gene. CDR3 length: 16 amino acids. The rearrangement links TRBV7-9 to TRBJ2-1; 9 bases are shared with TRBD1. This clonotype was sampled from a man in his fifties or sixties in good health and CMV-seronegative. The specimen sequenced was PBMCs. CDR3 in amino acids: CASSSPGQGPYNEQFF. CDR3 nucleotides: TGTGCCAGCAGCTCACCGGGACAGGGTCCCTACAATGAGCAGTTCTTC.